This TCR beta chain came from a study of T cell repertoires in cytomegalovirus infection. In TCRdb, the reads were re-called with MiXCR into one record per CDR3 protein. The table lists under 300,000 distinct CDR3 sequences, about 18% of them singletons. Trimming took off 0 bases at V and 4 bases at J, with 12 bases between the two ends. In germline, CDR1 is MNHEY, CDR2 SVGAGI. CDR3 length: 15 amino acids. This clonotype appeared a few times. Material for sequencing was CD8+ T cells from PBMCs. The TCR sequence derives from a human donor in good health (CMV status not recorded). Some clones in this sample may be carry-over from other donors' samples. This chain connects TRBV6-5 to TRBJ1-2; D possibly corresponds to TRBD1 (5 bases). In DNA form, the CDR3 reads TGTGCCAGCAGTTACTCTCCGCTGGACACCTATGGCTACACCTTC. It yields the protein CASSYSPLDTYGYTF.